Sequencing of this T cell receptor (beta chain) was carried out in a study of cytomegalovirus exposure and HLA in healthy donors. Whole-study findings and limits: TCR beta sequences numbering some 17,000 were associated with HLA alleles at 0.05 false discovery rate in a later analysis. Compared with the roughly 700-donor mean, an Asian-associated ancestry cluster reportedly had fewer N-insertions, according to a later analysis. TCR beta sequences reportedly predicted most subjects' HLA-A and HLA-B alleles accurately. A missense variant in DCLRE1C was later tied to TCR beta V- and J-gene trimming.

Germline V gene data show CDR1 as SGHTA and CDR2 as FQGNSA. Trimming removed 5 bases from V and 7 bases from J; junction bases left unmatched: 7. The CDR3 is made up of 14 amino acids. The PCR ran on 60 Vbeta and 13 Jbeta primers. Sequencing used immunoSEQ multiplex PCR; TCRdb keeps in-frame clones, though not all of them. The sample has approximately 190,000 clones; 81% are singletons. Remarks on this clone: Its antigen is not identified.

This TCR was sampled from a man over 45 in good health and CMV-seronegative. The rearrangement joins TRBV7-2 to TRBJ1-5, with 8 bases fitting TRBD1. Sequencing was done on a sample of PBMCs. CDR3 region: CASSRDRTAQPQHF. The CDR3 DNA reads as TGTGCCAGCAGCCGGGACAGGACGGCACAGCCCCAGCATTTT.